This entry lists 7 T cell receptor beta chains sequenced from one sample in a study of technical replicates of blood from several donors. Data came from immunoSEQ multiplex PCR; TCRdb stores just in-frame clones and leaves some out. The table records about 94,000 clones, around 96% of them present only once. Sample: T cells isolated from PBMCs. These receptors all come from a human donor in good health.

This clone was seen once. In DNA, the CDR3 is TGCGCCAGCAGCCGTGACAGGGGAAGAGTCTACAATGAGCAGTTCTTC. Translating it yields CASSRDRGRVYNEQFF. The chain recombines TRBV10-1 with TRBJ2-1; 8 positions agree with TRBD1. Looked up from germline, CDR1 is WNHNN and CDR2 is SYGVQD (reference sequence). This CDR3 spans 16 amino acids. Unmatched junction bases numbered 10, after V lost 6 bases and J lost 3 bases.

In regard to this clone: The junction departs from germline at one end; a sequencing error may be responsible. The rearrangement joins TRBV25-1 to TRBJ1-4, with a weak D call TRBD1 (6 bases). From germline, CDR1 is MGHDK and CDR2 SYGVNS. The CDR3 totals 15 residues. The CDR3 DNA reads as TGTACCAGCAGCGCCCGCGGGGGCGCAGGTGAAAAACTGTTTTTT. Translated, it gives CTSSARGGAGEKLFF.

The rearrangement joins TRBV9 to TRBJ2-3; D might be TRBD1 (6 bases). Trimming removed 5 bases at V and 2 bases at J, with 15 bases between. CDR1 and CDR2 (germline): SGDLS, YYNGEE. The CDR3 has 15 residues. The CDR3 region has the DNA TGTGCCAGCAGTCCACAGGGAAGGCCCACAGATACGCAGTATTTT. Translating it yields CASSPQGRPTDTQYF.

The chain has TRBV5-1 and TRBJ2-5; TRBD2 agrees at 9 bases. Germline CDR1 reads SGHRS; CDR2 reads YFSETQ. V was pared by 4 bases and J by 2 bases, with 3 bases of the junction left unmatched. This CDR3 comprises 14 residues. The CDR3 coding sequence is TGCGCCAGCAGCACCGGACTAGCGCAAGAGACCCAGTACTTC. This codes for CASSTGLAQETQYF.

This sequence joins TRBV7-9 and TRBJ2-7; 11 positions agree with TRBD2. The trim removed 3 bases at V and 6 bases at J, leaving 4 bases unmatched. This CDR3 comprises 14 residues. Germline CDR1 reads SEHNR; CDR2 reads FQNEAQ (reference sequence). The CDR3 here is CASSLELAGAEQYF. CDR3 in DNA: TGTGCCAGCAGCTTGGAACTAGCGGGAGCCGAGCAGTACTTC.

The chain links TRBV11-3 to TRBJ2-7; no reliable D call. Germline V lookup: CDR1 SGHNT, CDR2 YENEEA. V was trimmed by 5 bases and J by 2 bases, leaving 13 bases between them. This CDR3 has 14 amino acids. The CDR3 protein is CASSLFSSPYEQYF. CDR3 nucleotides: TGTGCCAGCAGCCTATTTAGCTCTCCCTACGAGCAGTACTTC.

The rearrangement joins TRBV15 to TRBJ2-5; TRBD1 matches at 7 bases. The germline CDR1 and CDR2 sequences are LNHNV and YYDKDF (reference sequence). J lost 1 base, V lost 0 bases, and 11 bases had no gene match. This CDR3 has 18 residues. CDR3 DNA: TGTGCCACCAGCAGAGATCTTCCCCCAGGGGGTGCCCAAGAGACCCAGTACTTC. As protein: CATSRDLPPGGAQETQYF.